Listed below are T cell receptor beta chains from one sample, sequenced in a study of blood T cell repertoires in COVID-19. The data were produced by immunoSEQ multiplex PCR, yet TCRdb's version contains in-frame clones alone and is incomplete. The repertoire holds hundreds of thousands of clones, more than 85% seen once, with roughly 10% in the top ten. Sequencing was carried out using PBMCs or T cells enriched from blood (not recorded which). These receptors all come from a man aged 40-49 years who had recovered from COVID-19. The CDR3 runs from the conserved cysteine through the conserved F or W.

>TRBJ2-7|13|TRBV20-1
CSASAAGAYEQYF
>TRBJ2-7|14|TRBV4-1
CASSPWDSTYEQYF
>TRBJ2-7|16|TRBV3-1/TRBV3-2
CASSQAGTGVSYEQYF
>TRBJ2-5|14|TRBV6-5
CASSTSGLEETQYF
>TRBJ2-1|15|TRBV12-5
CASGLVLGPRGEQFF
>TRBJ1-1|14|TRBV25-1
CASSSTGGNTEAFF
>TRBJ2-7|12|TRBV10-3
CAISDLDSRGYF
>TRBJ2-7|12|TRBV2
CASSANSYEQYF
>TRBJ2-7|15|TRBV7-2
CASSLEAGRVYEQYF
>TRBJ2-1|15|TRBV2
CASMGTSRSYNEQFF
>TRBJ1-6|15|TRBV3-1/TRBV3-2
CASSQETDRLSPLHF
>TRBJ2-1|16|TRBV7-2
CASSLAISRSYNEQFF
>TRBJ2-7|19|TRBV4-1
CASSQLPGQGMLGTNEQYF
>TRBJ1-6|14|TRBV19
CASSILDSYSPLHF
>TRBJ1-5|14|TRBV2
CASSGDRGNQPQHF
>TRBJ1-2|14|TRBV29-1
CSVSLGASNYGYTF
>TRBJ2-7|14|TRBV7-6
CASSPRGGAYEQYF
>TRBJ2-2|14|TRBV19
CASIGTANTGELFF
>TRBJ2-1|15|TRBV18
CASSRGTTASNEQFF
>TRBJ2-3|13|TRBV5-8
CASSFPVSDTQYF
>TRBJ1-5|14|TRBV24-1
CATSDSSGDQPQHF
>TRBJ2-1|17|TRBV3-1/TRBV3-2
CASSQGSGRVSYNEQFF
>TRBJ2-2|15|TRBV25-1
CASSRLAVNTGELFF
>TRBJ2-7|14|TRBV27
CASSLKWGLYEQYF
>TRBJ1-5|17|TRBV6-6
CASSPNWDRGSNQPQHF
>TRBJ2-1|15|TRBV7-9
CASSFSLAGVNEQFF
>TRBJ1-6|14|TRBV27
CASSFAGLNSPLHF
>TRBJ2-3|16|TRBV19
CASSPGTTSSTDTQYF
>TRBJ2-1|15|TRBV9
CASSVATVTGNEQFF
>TRBJ2-3|19|TRBV19
CASSKYGGGLAGVPDTQYF
>TRBJ1-4|15|TRBV18
CASSPGAGENEKLFF
>TRBJ2-7|15|TRBV19
CASRMGSRGRYEQYF
>TRBJ1-1|14|TRBV28
CASSLLRRDPEAFF
>TRBJ2-1|14|TRBV5-1
CASSSRDNYNEQFF